These 32 T cell receptor beta chains were sequenced from one sample in a study of blood T cell repertoires in COVID-19. This table comes from immunoSEQ multiplex PCR, and its TCRdb copy is limited to in-frame clones, with some not included. This sample has around 190,000 clones; about 88% occur once, and the top ten carry 15% to 20%. The sample taken for sequencing was peripheral blood. Receptor source: a man aged 50-60 years with COVID-19, enrolled during active disease.

The CDR3 reads CASSSRGPNEKLFF. The CDR3 nucleotides read TGTGCCAGCAGTTCCAGGGGGCCTAATGAAAAACTGTTTTTT. The chain joins TRBV28 to TRBJ1-4, with 8 bases identical to TRBD1. This CDR3 is built from 14 residues. J gave up 3 bases and V 4 bases, and 1 base lay outside the gene matches. Looked up from germline, CDR1 is MDHEN and CDR2 is SYDVKM.

In DNA form, the CDR3 reads TGTGCCAGCAGCTTAACCGCCAACGACCGATACAGCTCCTATAATTCACCCCTCCACTTT. Translating it yields CASSLTANDRYSSYNSPLHF. This chain connects TRBV7-8 to TRBJ1-6; D is unclear. V was trimmed by 2 bases and J by 0 bases, leaving 20 bases between them. From germline, CDR1 is SGHVS and CDR2 FQNEAQ. The CDR3 consists of 20 residues.

This chain joins TRBV7-3 and TRBJ2-3; tentative D call: TRBD2 (5 bases). Germline V gives CDR1 SGHTA, CDR2 FQGTGA. The CDR3 totals 12 residues. Trimming cost V 4 bases and J 7 bases, with 9 bases left between them. CDR3 bases: TGTGCCAGCAGCTCAACGACTAATACGCAGTATTTT. It codes for CASSSTTNTQYF.

This clone was observed once. The chain recombines TRBV6-5 with TRBJ2-1; possible D gene TRBD2, 6 bases. The CDR3 contains 16 residues. V was shortened by 4 bases and J by 4 bases, with 17 bases between the two germline ends. CDR1 and CDR2 (germline): MNHEY, SVGAGI. The CDR3: CASSFVAVPGYNEQFF. DNA for the CDR3: TGTGCCAGCAGTTTTGTAGCGGTTCCGGGGTACAATGAGCAGTTCTTC.

The V call is TRBV7-9, the J call TRBJ1-1, with D possibly TRBD1 on 5 matching bases. The germline V gene encodes CDR1 SEHNR and CDR2 FQNEAQ (reference sequence). Deletions cut 6 bases from V and 11 bases from J, with 13 bases between. The CDR3 totals 11 residues. This chain's CDR3 is CASSKGLDAFF. The CDR3 coding sequence is TGTGCCAGCAGTAAGGGGTTAGACGCTTTCTTT.

This clone appeared a few times. The chain joins TRBV4-1 to TRBJ2-7; D possibly corresponds to TRBD1 (6 bases). The V end was cut by 2 bases, the J end by 1 base, with 21 bases between. The CDR3 covers 18 residues. Germline CDR1 reads MGHRA; CDR2 reads YSYEKL. CDR3 in amino acids: CASSQTPLEGQNSYEQYF. In DNA form, the CDR3 reads TGCGCCAGCAGCCAAACACCCCTTGAAGGACAGAATTCCTACGAGCAGTACTTC.

The gene calls are TRBV18 and TRBJ2-7; 7 positions match TRBD1. The CDR3 loop spans 15 amino acids. Germline values: CDR1 KGHSH, CDR2 LQKENI. With 3 bases clipped from V and 3 bases from J, the junction kept 8 bases outside the gene matches. DNA for the CDR3: TGTGCCAGCTCACCTCTTCCGGGACAGCTCTACGAGCAGTACTTC. Translated, it gives CASSPLPGQLYEQYF.

This sequence joins TRBV25-1 and TRBJ2-1, with D unclear. The CDR3 loop spans 14 amino acids. The ends were cut back, 4 bases at V and 0 bases at J, with 7 bases in the middle. The germline V gene encodes CDR1 MGHDK and CDR2 SYGVNS. CDR3 loop: CASSVASSYNEQFF. CDR3 in DNA: TGTGCCAGCAGTGTCGCCAGCTCCTACAATGAGCAGTTCTTC.

The rearrangement joins TRBV7-9 to TRBJ2-7, with TRBD2 matching over 12 bases. CDR1 SEHNR and CDR2 FQNEAQ come from the germline V gene (reference sequence). Trimming removed 5 bases from V and 2 bases from J; junction bases left unmatched: 4. CDR3 length: 15 residues. This chain's CDR3 is CASSQTSGSTYEQYF. The CDR3 bases are TGTGCCAGCAGCCAGACTAGCGGGAGTACCTACGAGCAGTACTTC.

As concerns this clone: The junction and the germline gene differ at one end; a read error may be behind it. J is TRBJ2-5 and V is TRBV5-8, with D tentatively TRBD1 (6 bases). The CDR3 totals 14 residues. Germline CDR1 reads SGHTS; CDR2 reads YDEGEE. The CDR3 bases are TGTGCCAGCGGCTTGGGACATCGACAAGAGACCCAGTACTTC. Residues: CASGLGHRQETQYF.

J is TRBJ2-1 and V is TRBV15; D may be TRBD2 (6 bases). CDR1 LNHNV and CDR2 YYDKDF come from the germline V gene (reference sequence). The CDR3 extends over 16 amino acids. Trimming pared 1 base from V and 0 bases from J, leaving 10 bases between. The CDR3 reads CATSRVGGSSYNEQFF. DNA of the CDR3: TGTGCCACCAGCAGAGTTGGGGGGAGCTCCTACAATGAGCAGTTCTTC.

The V gene is TRBV9, the J gene TRBJ2-1; 12 nucleotides line up with TRBD2. The CDR3 has 17 residues. Looked up from germline, CDR1 is SGDLS and CDR2 is YYNGEE. The J segment lost 0 bases and the V segment lost 2 bases, leaving 3 bases of the junction unmatched. The CDR3: CASSVGLAGPSYNEQFF. The CDR3 DNA reads TGTGCCAGCAGCGTGGGACTAGCGGGTCCCTCCTACAATGAGCAGTTCTTC.

The rearrangement uses TRBV6-5 and TRBJ2-2; TRBD2 aligns across 11 bases. This CDR3 has 13 residues. With V trimmed by 7 bases and J by 7 bases, 2 bases remained unmatched. Germline lookup yields CDR1 MNHEY and CDR2 SVGAGI. This CDR3 is CASTGTSGGELFF. In nucleotides, the CDR3 is TGTGCCAGCACTGGGACTAGCGGCGGGGAGCTGTTTTTT.

V is TRBV2 and J is TRBJ1-2, with D hard to call. CDR3 length: 16 amino acids. Germline V lookup: CDR1 SNHLY, CDR2 FYNNEI. The germline V and J ends were trimmed by 5 bases and 0 bases, with 16 bases remaining between them. The CDR3, as DNA: TGTGCCAGCAGTCCCCTGGGCGCCCCCTCTAACTATGGCTACACCTTC. This codes for CASSPLGAPSNYGYTF.

V gene TRBV7-2 combines with J gene TRBJ2-2; a weak D match, TRBD1 (5 bases). Trimming removed 4 bases from V and 0 bases from J, with 9 bases in between. The CDR3 covers 15 residues. CDR1 and CDR2 (germline): SGHTA, FQGNSA. The chain's CDR3 is CASSSGFANTGELFF. CDR3 DNA: TGTGCCAGCAGCTCAGGGTTCGCGAACACCGGGGAGCTGTTTTTT.

This rearrangement joins TRBV29-1 to TRBJ1-1, with a tentative D call TRBD1 (6 bases). V dropped 6 bases and J dropped 4 bases, with 15 bases sitting between them. CDR1 is SQVTM and CDR2 is ANQGSEA in the germline V gene. The length of the CDR3 is 13 residues. The CDR3 is CSVVPGATTEAFF. DNA of the CDR3: TGCAGCGTAGTTCCAGGGGCGACCACTGAAGCTTTCTTT.

This clone has just one count. The rearrangement uses TRBV30 and TRBJ1-1, with D unclear. Trimming took 1 base from V and 11 from J, leaving 14 bases between them. This CDR3 contains 12 residues. Germline V gives CDR1 GTSNPN, CDR2 SVGIG (reference sequence). As DNA, the CDR3 is TGTGCCTGGAGTGAAACCGACACGGTGGCTTTCTTT. This sequence encodes CAWSETDTVAFF.

V and J are TRBV10-1 and TRBJ2-2; perhaps TRBD1 as D (6 bases). Trimming stripped 0 bases from V and 5 bases from J, with 13 bases between. Looked up from germline, CDR1 is WNHNN and CDR2 is SYGVQD (reference sequence). The length of the CDR3 is 16 residues. The CDR3 reads CASSESSGAPTGELFF. In nucleotides, the CDR3 is TGCGCCAGCAGTGAGTCGTCAGGGGCGCCAACCGGGGAGCTGTTTTTT.

The rearrangement joins TRBV5-1 to TRBJ1-1; D might be TRBD1 (5 bases). CDR1 is SGHRS and CDR2 is YFSETQ in the germline V gene. The V end lost 3 bases, the J end lost 1 base, and 16 bases lay between the germline ends. There are 16 residues in the CDR3. CDR3 DNA sequence: TGCGCCAGCAGCTCCCTGGGGGGAGGAACGAACACTGAAGCTTTCTTT. The encoded protein is CASSSLGGGTNTEAFF.

This sequence joins TRBV19 and TRBJ2-5; 10 nucleotides match TRBD2. The ends lost 6 bases at V and 5 bases at J; junction bases unmatched: 15. The germline V gene encodes CDR1 LNHDA and CDR2 SQIVND (reference sequence). The CDR3 has 17 residues. The CDR3 bases are TGTGCCAGTAGCAAACGCAGGCTAGCGGGAGATGTTGAGACCCAGTACTTC. It translates to CASSKRRLAGDVETQYF. The whole variable domain, remainder taken from reference TRBV19 and TRBJ2-5, is DGGITQSPKYLFRKEGQNVTLSCEQNLNHDAMYWYRQDPGQGLRLIYYSQIVNDFQKGDIAEGYSVSREKKESFPLTVTSAQKNPTAFYLCASSKRRLAGDVETQYFGPGTRLLVL.

CDR3 nucleotides: TGTGCCAGCAGCCAATTTAGCCCGGGACAGGGGTACGAGCAGTACTTC. It translates to CASSQFSPGQGYEQYF. The chain has TRBV14 and TRBJ2-5, with 10 nucleotides matching TRBD1. The tail of the sequence fits TRBJ2-7 better, so the J call may be wrong. This CDR3 has 16 residues. From germline, CDR1 is SGHDN and CDR2 FVKESK.

The rearrangement joins TRBV29-1 to TRBJ1-2, with D unclear. There are 14 residues in the CDR3. The V gene lost 1 base and the J gene lost 7 bases, with 16 bases spanning the gap. Per the germline V gene, CDR1 is SQVTM and CDR2 is ANQGSEA. CDR3 coding DNA: TGCAGCGTTGAAGGACTCGAGGGAGGGAGTGGCTACACCTTC. Translated: CSVEGLEGGSGYTF.

V and J are TRBV19 and TRBJ2-1, with 10 bases lining up with TRBD2. Germline CDR1 and CDR2: LNHDA and SQIVND (reference sequence). V shed 7 bases and J 9 bases; nucleotides not matched to a gene: 15. This CDR3 region has 16 residues. CDR3 nucleotide sequence: TGTGCCAGTACCGGAGGGGCTAGCGGGAGCAGGGGTGAGCAGTTCTTC. Its translation: CASTGGASGSRGEQFF.

This clone appeared a single time. The chain recombines TRBV6-6 with TRBJ1-1; 9 nucleotides line up with TRBD1. V trimming: 7 bases; J trimming: 4 bases; junction bases outside the gene matches: 7. The germline V gene encodes CDR1 MNHNY and CDR2 SVGAGI (reference sequence). The CDR3 extends over 14 amino acids. DNA for the CDR3: TGTGCCAGCACCTCCGACAGGGGGTCCACTGAAGCTTTCTTT. This translates into CASTSDRGSTEAFF.

The rearrangement joins TRBV7-9 to TRBJ2-1, with 7 bases fitting TRBD1. The ends lost 10 bases at V and 5 bases at J; junction bases unmatched: 11. CDR1 is SEHNR, CDR2 FQNEAQ, per germline (reference sequence). This CDR3 contains 14 residues. The CDR3 loop is CATNPGQPDNEQFF. DNA for the CDR3: TGTGCCACCAACCCGGGACAGCCCGACAATGAGCAGTTCTTC.

The rearrangement joins TRBV19 to TRBJ2-7; 7 positions match TRBD1. CDR3 length equals 15 residues. V dropped 1 base and J dropped 4; count of bases not matched to a gene: 7. Germline V gene data show CDR1 as LNHDA and CDR2 as SQIVND (reference sequence). The CDR3 nucleotides are TGTGCCAGTAGTATAGGAGGACAGGCAACGTACGAGCAGTACTTC. Protein: CASSIGGQATYEQYF.

The chain carries TRBV14 and TRBJ2-7, with 8 bases matching TRBD2. Per the germline V gene, CDR1 is SGHDN and CDR2 is FVKESK. This CDR3 spans 16 amino acids. J was trimmed by 1 base and V by 3 bases; bases with no gene match: 8. The CDR3 DNA reads as TGTGCCAGCAGCCATTATAGCGGGACGGGGTCCTACGAGCAGTACTTC. Translated: CASSHYSGTGSYEQYF. The full variable domain, completed using reference TRBV14 and TRBJ2-7, is EAGVTQFPSHSVIEKGQTVTLRCDPISGHDNLYWYRRVMGKEIKFLLHFVKESKQDESGMPNNRFLAERTGGTYSTLKVQPAELEDSGVYFCASSHYSGTGSYEQYFGPGTRLTVT.

CDR3 sequence reads: CASSQNRGNQPQHF. In nucleotides, the CDR3 is TGTGCCAGCAGCCAAAACAGGGGGAATCAGCCCCAGCATTTT. The rearrangement links TRBV3-1 (or the pseudogene TRBV3-2) to TRBJ1-5, with 8 nucleotides matching TRBD1. Trimming cost V 2 bases and J 4 bases; bases outside gene matches: 1. The CDR3 extends over 14 amino acids. The germline V gene has CDR1 LGHDT and CDR2 YNNKEL (reference sequence).

J is TRBJ2-7 and V is TRBV5-1, with D perhaps matching TRBD2 (5 bases). CDR1 and CDR2 (germline): SGHRS, YFSETQ. This CDR3 has 14 residues. With 1 base removed from V and 6 bases from J, the gap between germline ends came to 14 bases. As DNA, the CDR3 is TGCGCCAGCAGCTTGAGTGCTAGCTCGGGCGAGCAGTACTTC. Encoded protein: CASSLSASSGEQYF. Together with reference TRBV5-1 and TRBJ2-7, the CDR3 gives the full variable domain: KAGVTQTPRYLIKTRGQQVTLSCSPISGHRSVSWYQQTPGQGLQFLFEYFSETQRNKGNFPGRFSGRQFSNSRSEMNVSTLELGDSALYLCASSLSASSGEQYFGPGTRLTVT.

The genes are TRBV27 and TRBJ1-2, with 8 bases that match TRBD1. Germline trimming cut 3 bases from V and 2 bases from J; bases unmatched to any gene: 11. Germline V lookup: CDR1 MNHEY, CDR2 SMNVEV (reference sequence). The CDR3 is 17 amino acids. The CDR3 loop is CASSFQAGGHLNYGYTF. The CDR3 region has the DNA TGTGCCAGCAGTTTCCAGGCAGGGGGCCATTTGAACTATGGCTACACCTTC.

The rearrangement joins TRBV18 to TRBJ2-2; D is undetermined. CDR1 and CDR2 from the germline V gene are KGHSH and LQKENI. The V and J ends lost 3 bases and 4 bases respectively, with 9 bases between them. The CDR3 consists of 14 residues. CDR3 residues: CASSPMRSTGELFF. The CDR3 DNA follows: TGTGCCAGCTCACCTATGAGAAGCACCGGGGAGCTGTTTTTT.

The CDR3 sequence: CRPGGGSYEQYF. CDR3 sequence (DNA): TGCAGGCCCGGGGGGGGCTCCTACGAGCAGTACTTC. This chain joins TRBV29-1 and TRBJ2-7, with 8 nucleotides matching TRBD2. Germline lookup yields CDR1 SQVTM and CDR2 ANQGSEA. This CDR3 spans 12 amino acids.